This T cell receptor (beta chain) was sequenced during a study of T cell changes during pregnancy in multiple sclerosis. The assay was immunoSEQ multiplex PCR, and TCRdb's table has in-frame clones only and misses some. The sample gives 35,000 or so clones, around 92% of which show up once; 0.4% to 0.6% is in the top ten. This clone was seen only a few times. With 4 bases clipped from V and 10 bases from J, the junction kept 6 bases outside the gene matches. Germline V gene lookup returns CDR1 SGHTA and CDR2 FQGTGA. The CDR3 is made up of 14 amino acids. V gene TRBV7-3 combines with J gene TRBJ1-6, with 8 bases matching TRBD1. The sequence was collected from a female donor with multiple sclerosis, enrolled in a pregnancy study. The input for sequencing was CD4+ T cells from peripheral blood mononuclear cells, taken after pregnancy. In DNA, the CDR3 is TGTGCCAGCAGCTCGACAGGGGAGGGCTCACCCCTCCACTTT. Residues: CASSSTGEGSPLHF.